This passage covers 24 T cell receptor beta chains from one sample sequenced in a study of read filtering for tumor transcriptome and immune sequencing. The library was built from around 400 ng RNA with molecular barcoded adaptors for alpha/delta and beta/gamma chains. TCRdb passed the reads through MiXCR, listing each CDR3 protein once. The repertoire includes 35,000 to 50,000 distinct CDR3 sequences, around 21% of them detected once, and roughly 37% sits in the top ten. Material for sequencing was a population of CD138-negative cells sorted from bone marrow. The receptors were gathered from a donor over 35 with multiple myeloma.

There are many counts of this clonotype. The V gene is TRBV12-3 or TRBV12-4, the J gene TRBJ2-1, with TRBD2 identical over 9 bases. Trimming cost V 7 bases and J 6 bases; bases outside gene matches: 10. There are 15 residues in the CDR3. This CDR3 is CASNLLAGDANEQFF. CDR3 coding DNA: TGTGCCAGCAATCTGTTAGCGGGAGATGCCAATGAGCAGTTCTTC.

This clonotype came up many times. V is TRBV29-1 and J is TRBJ2-2; weak D call: TRBD2 (5 bases). The CDR3 length is 14 residues. Trimming cost V 1 base and J 1 base, with 7 bases left between them. Germline V gene data show CDR1 as SQVTM and CDR2 as ANQGSEA. The CDR3 DNA reads as TGCAGCGTTGAAGGGGGAGTGAACACCGGGGAGCTGTTTTTT. Encoded protein: CSVEGGVNTGELFF.

This clonotype has at least ten counts. The rearrangement joins TRBV19 to TRBJ1-3; D not certain. The CDR3 has 14 residues. In germline, CDR1 is LNHDA, CDR2 SQIVND (reference sequence). Trimming took 5 bases from V and 3 from J, leaving 11 bases between them. In nucleotides, the CDR3 is TGTGCCAGTAGTCGGCAAAGACTTGGAAACACCATATATTTT. Protein sequence: CASSRQRLGNTIYF.

The chain combines TRBV6-6 with TRBJ2-1; 7 nucleotides agree with TRBD2. CDR3 size: 16 residues. The V gene end was trimmed by 5 bases and the J gene end by 3 bases; junction bases not matched to a gene: 10. Germline-derived CDR1 and CDR2 are MNHNY and SVGAGI (reference sequence). For the CDR3, the DNA is TGTGCCAGCAGTCCCTATGGGGAGGGACTCTACAATGAGCAGTTCTTC. Amino acid sequence: CASSPYGEGLYNEQFF.

Concerning this clonotype: A read error is likely here: a far larger clone is one base away. The gene calls are TRBV12-3 or TRBV12-4 and TRBJ2-1; TRBD2 matches 8 bases. The V gene end was trimmed by 10 bases and the J gene end by 0 bases; junction bases not matched to a gene: 11. The length of the CDR3 is 16 residues. CDR3 sequence reads: CAIKTGGGSSYNEQFF. Written as DNA, the CDR3 is TGTGCCATCAAGACCGGGGGGGGAAGCTCCTACAATGAGCAGTTCTTC.

This clonotype was counted ten times or more. The J gene is TRBJ1-1, the V gene TRBV7-3; the D is unclear. CDR3 size: 14 residues. Germline V gene lookup returns CDR1 SGHTA and CDR2 FQGTGA. Trimming removed 1 base at V and 4 bases at J, with 10 bases between. CDR3 coding DNA: TGTGCCAGCAGCTTAAGAAGAGGGTCCACTGAAGCTTTCTTT. Translating gives CASSLRRGSTEAFF.

V is TRBV29-1 and J is TRBJ2-1; 14 bases fit TRBD2. The CDR3 is 15 residues long. The germline V gene encodes CDR1 SQVTM and CDR2 ANQGSEA. The junction had 9 bases not matched to a gene; V was cut back by 8 bases and J by 6 bases. CDR3: CSPGTSGSSGNEQFF. The CDR3 DNA reads as TGCAGCCCCGGGACTAGCGGGAGTTCGGGCAATGAGCAGTTCTTC.

In the case of this clonotype: One junction end disagrees with the germline gene, perhaps due to a read error. The gene calls are TRBV2 and TRBJ2-1, with D possibly being TRBD1 (5 bases). CDR3 length: 15 residues. Germline CDR1 and CDR2: SNHLY and FYNNEI. For the CDR3, the DNA is TGTGCCAGCGGTTACCTTCAGGGCTCCTACAGTGAGCAGTTCTTC. Its translation: CASGYLQGSYSEQFF.

V gene TRBV28 combines with J gene TRBJ2-7; no firm D call. The CDR3 is made up of 12 amino acids. V lost 2 bases, J lost 7 bases, and 9 bases lay in between. Germline CDR1 and CDR2: MDHEN and SYDVKM. CDR3 in DNA: TGTGCCAGCAGTTTAGCACACGGGGAGCAGTACTTC. This encodes CASSLAHGEQYF.

In its sample, this clonotype was seen many times. The rearrangement uses TRBV6-6 and TRBJ2-5, with a weak D call TRBD1 (6 bases). The CDR3 loop spans 17 amino acids. The V and J ends lost 0 bases and 2 bases respectively, with 16 bases between them. Germline values: CDR1 MNHNY, CDR2 SVGAGI (reference sequence). CDR3 loop: CASSYSIIGRGQETQYF. Written as DNA, the CDR3 is TGTGCCAGCAGTTACTCGATTATAGGCAGGGGTCAAGAGACCCAGTACTTC.

This clonotype was recorded a few times. This probably arose from a read error, given a far larger clone one base away. This sequence joins TRBV2 and TRBJ1-4; D perhaps matches TRBD1 (5 bases). The CDR3 length is 13 residues. The germline V gene has CDR1 SNHLY and CDR2 FYNNEI. As DNA, the CDR3 is TGTGCCAGCACCGGGGCCTCATGGGATACGCGGTATTTT. This translates into CASTGASWDTRYF.

This clonotype was counted at least ten times. The chain employs TRBV27 and TRBJ1-1, with D tentatively TRBD1 (5 bases). Per germline, CDR1 MNHEY and CDR2 SMNVEV (reference sequence). The CDR3 is 13 amino acids. V was clipped by 5 bases and J by 10 bases, with 17 bases between them. CDR3 nucleotide sequence: TGTGCCAGCAGTCCCCTCGGAGGGGACGGAGCTTTCTTT. This codes for CASSPLGGDGAFF.

This clonotype was seen at least ten times. The rearrangement uses TRBV30 and TRBJ2-3; 8 positions match TRBD2. The CDR3 is 13 residues long. The V segment lost 0 bases and the J segment 4 bases; nucleotides outside the gene matches: 0. Germline V lookup: CDR1 GTSNPN, CDR2 SVGIG (reference sequence). CDR3 loop: CAWSVAGADTQYF. CDR3 sequence (DNA): TGTGCCTGGAGTGTAGCGGGGGCAGATACGCAGTATTTT.

In this sample, this clonotype turned up many times. This sequence joins TRBV7-2 and TRBJ1-1, with D maybe TRBD1 (6 bases). The ends were cut back, 3 bases at V and 2 bases at J, with 13 bases in the middle. The CDR3 length is 15 residues. CDR1 and CDR2 (germline): SGHTA, FQGNSA. CDR3 sequence (DNA): TGTGCCAGCAGCTTGAGTGCCAGGGGAAACACTGAAGCTTTCTTT. Translation: CASSLSARGNTEAFF.

This clonotype was recorded a few times. This chain uses TRBV20-1 with TRBJ2-3, with D tentatively TRBD1 or TRBD2 (5 bases each). CDR3 length equals 17 residues. CDR1 DFQATT and CDR2 SNEGSKA come from the germline V gene (reference sequence). With 3 bases removed from V and 2 bases from J, the gap between germline ends came to 21 bases. The CDR3 region has the DNA TGCAGTGCTAGCGACCCAGGGACGGTCAGCGTCACAGATACGCAGTATTTT. As protein: CSASDPGTVSVTDTQYF.

This clonotype was picked up many times. The genes are TRBV28 and TRBJ2-1; 7 bases are a match to TRBD2. Losses at the gene ends were 2 bases for V and 3 bases for J; bases not matched to a gene: 16. The CDR3 covers 19 residues. Per germline, CDR1 MDHEN and CDR2 SYDVKM. CDR3 sequence reads: CASSLPTARLAEIYNEQFF. Written as DNA, the CDR3 is TGTGCCAGCAGTTTACCGACGGCTCGACTAGCAGAAATCTACAATGAGCAGTTCTTC.

This clonotype was recorded at least ten times. The chain is built from TRBV5-1 and TRBJ2-1; 13 bases are a match to TRBD2. With 4 bases clipped from V and 9 bases from J, the junction kept 10 bases outside the gene matches. The CDR3 extends over 16 amino acids. Germline V gene data show CDR1 as SGHRS and CDR2 as YFSETQ. CDR3 residues: CASSLAGTSGISEQFF. CDR3 bases: TGCGCCAGCAGCCTCGCCGGGACTAGCGGGATCAGTGAGCAGTTCTTC.

A few counts support this clonotype. The chain has TRBV4-3 and TRBJ2-1; D may be TRBD2 (5 bases). The germline V gene encodes CDR1 LGHNA and CDR2 YSLEER. The CDR3 covers 16 residues. The V and J ends lost 1 base and 0 bases respectively, with 10 bases between them. This chain's CDR3 is CASSQGYGSSYNEQFF. The CDR3 DNA reads TGCGCCAGCAGCCAAGGATATGGGAGCTCCTACAATGAGCAGTTCTTC.

A few counts support this clonotype. V and J are TRBV19 and TRBJ2-5; 11 bases line up with TRBD1. Germline values: CDR1 LNHDA, CDR2 SQIVND (reference sequence). With 1 base clipped from V and 4 bases from J, the junction kept 5 bases outside the gene matches. The CDR3 is made up of 16 amino acids. The CDR3 loop reads CASSIGTGGAVETQYF. The DNA for the CDR3 is TGTGCCAGTAGTATAGGGACAGGGGGCGCGGTAGAGACCCAGTACTTC.

At least ten counts were recorded for this clonotype. The chain recombines TRBV5-1 with TRBJ1-2, with 7 positions matching TRBD1. This CDR3 has 14 residues. V lost 4 bases, J lost 6 bases, and 9 bases stayed unmatched. Germline loops: CDR1 SGHRS, CDR2 YFSETQ. The CDR3, as DNA: TGCGCCAGCAGCCGTGACAGGGTTGAGGATGGCTACACCTTC. This translates into CASSRDRVEDGYTF.

This clonotype has ten or more counts. This sequence joins TRBV19 and TRBJ2-7, with 8 bases identical to TRBD1. V lost 6 bases, J lost 5 bases, and 6 bases stayed unmatched. The germline V gene has CDR1 LNHDA and CDR2 SQIVND (reference sequence). This CDR3 region has 13 residues. CDR3 region: CASRGQGINEQYF. The CDR3 DNA reads TGTGCCAGTAGAGGACAGGGTATTAACGAGCAGTACTTC.

This clonotype was observed a single time. At one end, the junction sequence differs from germline, possibly due to a read error. The V gene is TRBV9, the J gene TRBJ2-5, with D maybe TRBD1 (6 bases). The germline CDR1 and CDR2 sequences are SGDLS and YYNGEE. The CDR3 contains 15 residues. CDR3 DNA sequence: TGTGCCTGCAGCGCCGGGGCAGGGGATGTGGAGACCCAGTACTTC. Amino acids: CACSAGAGDVETQYF.

This clonotype has a count of ten or more. The V and J genes are TRBV29-1 and TRBJ2-3; D gene unclear. Germline-derived CDR1 and CDR2 are SQVTM and ANQGSEA. V was clipped by 0 bases and J by 2 bases, with 9 bases between them. The CDR3 has 14 amino acids. The CDR3 loop is CSVEDGRVTDTQYF. CDR3 nucleotide sequence: TGCAGCGTTGAAGATGGAAGGGTCACAGATACGCAGTATTTT.

This clonotype came up many times. The rearrangement links TRBV27 to TRBJ2-1, with D possibly matching TRBD1 (6 bases). This CDR3 is built from 14 residues. The V gene lost 5 bases and the J gene lost 1 base, with 9 bases spanning the gap. Looked up from germline, CDR1 is MNHEY and CDR2 is SMNVEV (reference sequence). Here the CDR3 reads CASSLGQSYNEQFF. The CDR3 DNA follows: TGTGCCAGCAGTCTAGGACAGTCCTACAATGAGCAGTTCTTC.